Listed here are 17 T cell receptor beta chains from one sample, sequenced in a study of blood T cell repertoires in COVID-19. Sequencing was performed with immunoSEQ multiplex PCR; in TCRdb, only in-frame clones are kept and a portion is missing. The sample consists of hundreds of thousands of clones, more than 75% of them appearing once. The specimen sequenced was PBMCs or T cells enriched from blood (not recorded which). These receptors were taken from a woman aged 50 to 60 who had recovered from COVID-19.

V is TRBV2 and J is TRBJ1-4, with TRBD1 identical over 10 bases. The germline CDR1 and CDR2 sequences are SNHLY and FYNNEI. V trimming: 8 bases; J trimming: 7 bases; junction bases outside the gene matches: 7. The CDR3 length is 14 residues. The DNA of the CDR3 is TGTGCCAGCTTTTTGGACAGGGGGAGTGAAAAACTGTTTTTT. Amino acids: CASFLDRGSEKLFF.

The V and J genes are TRBV7-9 and TRBJ1-4; TRBD1 aligns across 7 bases. The ends lost 5 bases at V and 8 bases at J; junction bases unmatched: 14. Germline V gene sequence: CDR1 SEHNR, CDR2 FQNEAQ (reference sequence). The CDR3 has 16 residues. This CDR3 reads CASSLGAHRGFEKLFF. For the CDR3, the DNA is TGTGCCAGCAGCCTAGGGGCCCACAGGGGCTTCGAAAAACTGTTTTTT.

The chain employs TRBV7-2 and TRBJ2-3; the D gene is possibly TRBD2 (6 bases). With 5 bases removed from V and 0 bases from J, the gap between germline ends came to 15 bases. The germline V gene has CDR1 SGHTA and CDR2 FQGNSA. This CDR3 has 16 amino acids. The CDR3 region has the DNA TGTGCCAGCAGCACCCCGGGACTTACAAGCACAGATACGCAGTATTTT. Encoded protein: CASSTPGLTSTDTQYF.

This rearrangement joins TRBV9 to TRBJ2-1; TRBD2 matches 8 bases. The germline V gene encodes CDR1 SGDLS and CDR2 YYNGEE. Trimming cost V 3 bases and J 3 bases; bases outside gene matches: 5. The CDR3 totals 15 residues. For the CDR3, the DNA is TGTGCCAGCAGCGCGGGGGGGACTGTCTACAATGAGCAGTTCTTC. It yields the protein CASSAGGTVYNEQFF. Supplemented by reference TRBV9 and TRBJ2-1, the full variable domain reads DSGVTQTPKHLITATGQRVTLRCSPRSGDLSVYWYQQSLDQGLQFLIQYYNGEERAKGNILERFSAQQFPDLHSELNLSSLELGDSALYFCASSAGGTVYNEQFFGPGTRLTVL.

This chain uses TRBV2 with TRBJ2-3, with D possibly matching TRBD2 (7 bases). This CDR3 comprises 16 residues. The V end was cut by 7 bases, the J end by 3 bases, with 20 bases between. Germline V lookup: CDR1 SNHLY, CDR2 FYNNEI. The CDR3 DNA reads TGTGCCAGCACTCCGTCGGCAGGGAGGGGGACAGATACGCAGTATTTT. Its translation: CASTPSAGRGTDTQYF.

CDR3: CASSSDRGYGYTF. DNA for the CDR3: TGTGCCAGCAGCTCCGACAGGGGGTATGGCTACACCTTC. The chain recombines TRBV11-2 with TRBJ1-2, with 9 positions matching TRBD1. V dropped 4 bases and J dropped 5; count of bases not matched to a gene: 2. This CDR3 has 13 amino acids. Germline CDR1 SGHAT, CDR2 FQNNGV.

In DNA, the CDR3 is TGTGCCAGCACATGGGGCACAGTCAGCACAGATACGCAGTATTTT. It encodes CASTWGTVSTDTQYF. This chain connects TRBV7-9 to TRBJ2-3; D is perhaps TRBD1 (5 bases). The CDR3 runs to 15 residues. V was cut by 7 bases and J by 0 bases, with 14 bases left in between. Germline V gene sequence: CDR1 SEHNR, CDR2 FQNEAQ (reference sequence). Full variable domain (remainder filled in from reference TRBV7-9 and TRBJ2-3): DTGVSQNPRHKITKRGQNVTFRCDPISEHNRLYWYRQTLGQGPEFLTYFQNEAQLEKSRLLSDRFSAERPKGSFSTLEIQRTEQGDSAMYLCASTWGTVSTDTQYFGPGTRLTVL.

The chain is built from TRBV2 and TRBJ1-5; 7 bases map to TRBD1. The CDR3 has 15 amino acids. CDR1 is SNHLY, CDR2 FYNNEI, per germline. Unmatched junction bases numbered 7, after V lost 6 bases and J lost 2 bases. In DNA form, the CDR3 reads TGTGCCAGCAGGAAGACAGGGAATGGCAATCAGCCCCAGCATTTT. This translates into CASRKTGNGNQPQHF.

This CDR3 reads CASSQGVGGNTGELFF. In DNA, the CDR3 is TGCGCCAGCAGCCAAGGGGTCGGGGGGAACACCGGGGAGCTGTTTTTT. The V gene is TRBV4-3, the J gene TRBJ2-2, with a tentative D call TRBD2 (6 bases). V gave up 1 base and J gave up 1 base, with 10 bases separating them. The CDR3 has 16 residues. CDR1 and CDR2 (germline): LGHNA, YSLEER.

The chain couples TRBV28 to TRBJ2-5; D is perhaps TRBD2 (5 bases). This CDR3 has 13 amino acids. V dropped 7 bases and J dropped 3 bases, with 12 bases sitting between them. From germline, CDR1 is MDHEN and CDR2 SYDVKM. The CDR3 spells CASMNSGEETQYF. The CDR3 nucleotides read TGTGCCAGCATGAACAGCGGAGAAGAGACCCAGTACTTC.

The CDR3 region is CASSEAVLLSTGELFF. The CDR3 DNA follows: TGTGCCAGCAGTGAAGCAGTACTCTTAAGCACCGGGGAGCTGTTTTTT. The chain joins TRBV2 to TRBJ2-2, with D uncertain. V lost 0 bases to trimming and J lost 4 bases, with 12 bases between them. Per the germline V gene, CDR1 is SNHLY and CDR2 is FYNNEI. CDR3 length: 16 amino acids.

The genes are TRBV12-3 or TRBV12-4 and TRBJ2-7, with D possibly being TRBD1 (6 bases). V lost 1 base and J lost 11, with 9 bases in between. The CDR3 covers 11 residues. This chain's CDR3 is CASSLGTGKYF. In DNA, the CDR3 is TGTGCCAGCAGTTTAGGAACAGGGAAGTACTTC.

Points on this clone: The junction departs from the called germline gene at one end, perhaps through a read error. The chain links TRBV7-8 to TRBJ1-5; D perhaps matches TRBD1 (5 bases). CDR3 length: 15 residues. Germline CDR1 is SGHVS and CDR2 is FQNEAQ. Here the CDR3 reads CASSLGTTGTAIRDF. The CDR3 coding sequence is TGTGCCAGCAGCTTAGGGACCACGGGGACTGCGATTAGAGATTTT.

The chain employs TRBV13 and TRBJ2-7; 7 bases line up with TRBD2. V lost 6 bases and J lost 8; bases outside the gene matches: 13. Germline assignment: CDR1 PRHDT and CDR2 FYEKMQ (reference sequence). CDR3 length: 14 amino acids. The CDR3 region is CASSSGGWSDKQYF. The CDR3 bases are TGTGCCAGCAGTTCCGGGGGGTGGTCGGACAAGCAGTACTTC.

The chain employs TRBV5-6 and TRBJ2-7; D is possibly TRBD2 (6 bases). In germline, CDR1 is SGHDT, CDR2 YYEEEE. The CDR3 has 16 residues. Trimming took off 5 bases at V and 7 bases at J, with 25 bases between the two ends. The CDR3 DNA follows: TGTGCCAGCAGACGGGGGTATCAGATAACACATGGGGAGCAGTACTTC. This codes for CASRRGYQITHGEQYF.

CDR3 coding DNA: TGTGCCAGCAGACCAGACAGGGCCTCCTGGAATGAGCAGTTCTTC. This gives the protein CASRPDRASWNEQFF. The rearrangement uses TRBV7-2 and TRBJ2-1; 7 nucleotides match TRBD1. Germline lookup yields CDR1 SGHTA and CDR2 FQGNSA. CDR3 size: 15 residues. With V trimmed by 6 bases and J by 7 bases, 12 bases remained unmatched.

The V call is TRBV7-9, the J call TRBJ1-2; TRBD1 might be the D (5 bases). This CDR3 is built from 14 residues. Trimming left V 5 bases short and J 8 bases short, with 18 bases between. Germline CDR1 and CDR2: SEHNR and FQNEAQ (reference sequence). CDR3 region: CASSAGLRVGGYTF. The DNA for the CDR3 is TGTGCCAGCAGCGCGGGGCTGCGAGTCGGGGGCTACACCTTC. Together with reference TRBV7-9 and TRBJ1-2, the CDR3 gives the full variable domain: DTGVSQNPRHKITKRGQNVTFRCDPISEHNRLYWYRQTLGQGPEFLTYFQNEAQLEKSRLLSDRFSAERPKGSFSTLEIQRTEQGDSAMYLCASSAGLRVGGYTFGSGTRLTVV.